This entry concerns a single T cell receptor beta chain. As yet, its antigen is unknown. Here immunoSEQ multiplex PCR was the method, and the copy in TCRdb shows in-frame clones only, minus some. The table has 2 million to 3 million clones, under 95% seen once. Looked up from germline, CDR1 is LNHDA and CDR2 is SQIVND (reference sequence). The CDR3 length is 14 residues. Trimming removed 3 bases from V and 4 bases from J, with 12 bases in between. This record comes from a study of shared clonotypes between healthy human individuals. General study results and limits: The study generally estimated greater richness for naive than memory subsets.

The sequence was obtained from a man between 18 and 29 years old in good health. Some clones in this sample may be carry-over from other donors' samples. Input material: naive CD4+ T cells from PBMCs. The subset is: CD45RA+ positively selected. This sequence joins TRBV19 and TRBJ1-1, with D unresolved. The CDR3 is CASSMSANPTEAFF. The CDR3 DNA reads TGTGCCAGTAGTATGAGCGCGAACCCCACTGAAGCTTTCTTT. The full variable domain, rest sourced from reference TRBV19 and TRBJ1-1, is DGGITQSPKYLFRKEGQNVTLSCEQNLNHDAMYWYRQDPGQGLRLIYYSQIVNDFQKGDIAEGYSVSREKKESFPLTVTSAQKNPTAFYLCASSMSANPTEAFFGQGTRLTVV.